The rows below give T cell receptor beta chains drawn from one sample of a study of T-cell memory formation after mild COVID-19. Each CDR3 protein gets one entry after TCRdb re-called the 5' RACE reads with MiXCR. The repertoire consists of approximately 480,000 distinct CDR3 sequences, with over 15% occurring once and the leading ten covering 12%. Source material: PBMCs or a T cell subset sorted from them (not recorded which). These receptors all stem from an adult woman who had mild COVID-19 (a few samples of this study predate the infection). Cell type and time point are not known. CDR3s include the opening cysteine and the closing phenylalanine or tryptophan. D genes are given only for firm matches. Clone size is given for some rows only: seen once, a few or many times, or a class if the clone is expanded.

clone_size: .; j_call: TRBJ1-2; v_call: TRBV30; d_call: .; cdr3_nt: TGTGCCTGGAGTGGCCAGTCAGGCCCCTATGGCTACACCTTC; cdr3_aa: CAWSGQSGPYGYTF
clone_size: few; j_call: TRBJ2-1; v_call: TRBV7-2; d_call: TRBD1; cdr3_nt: TGTGCCAGCAGCTTAGGCAGGGGGAATAGTTTC; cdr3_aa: CASSLGRGNSF
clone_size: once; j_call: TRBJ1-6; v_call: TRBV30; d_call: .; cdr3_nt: TGTGCCTGGAGTGTACGAGGGAATTCACCCCTCCACTTT; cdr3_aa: CAWSVRGNSPLHF
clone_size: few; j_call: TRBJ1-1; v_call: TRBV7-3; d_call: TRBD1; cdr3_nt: TGTGCCAGCAGCCCCGGACAGGGCTCGGGAGCTTTCTTT; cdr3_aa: CASSPGQGSGAFF
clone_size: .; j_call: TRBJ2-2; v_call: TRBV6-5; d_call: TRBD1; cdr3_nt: TGTGCCAGCAGTCACGGGACAGATAGTAACACCGGGGAGCTGATTTTT; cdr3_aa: CASSHGTDSNTGELIF
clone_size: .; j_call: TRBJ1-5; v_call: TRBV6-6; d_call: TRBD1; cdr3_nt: TGTGCCAGCAGAGCTTTCCGGGACAGCGATCAGCCCCAGCATTTT; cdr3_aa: CASRAFRDSDQPQHF
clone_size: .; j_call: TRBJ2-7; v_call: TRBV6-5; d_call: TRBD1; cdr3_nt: TGTGCCAGCGGACAGGGCCCCTCCTACGAGCAGTACTTC; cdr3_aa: CASGQGPSYEQYF
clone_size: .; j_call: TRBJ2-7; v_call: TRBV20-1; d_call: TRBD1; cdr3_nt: TGCAGTGCTCCCCCCTCCGGGACAGTGCAGTACGAGCAGTACTTC; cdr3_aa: CSAPPSGTVQYEQYF
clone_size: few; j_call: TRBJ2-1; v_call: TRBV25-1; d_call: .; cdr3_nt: TGTGCCAGCAGTGAAAATGGTGAGCAGTTCTTC; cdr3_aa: CASSENGEQFF
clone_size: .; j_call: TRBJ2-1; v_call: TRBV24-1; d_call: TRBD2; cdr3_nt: TGTGCCACCAGTGGTCGGACTAGCGGGGGGGCGCATGAGCAGTTCTTC; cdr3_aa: CATSGRTSGGAHEQFF
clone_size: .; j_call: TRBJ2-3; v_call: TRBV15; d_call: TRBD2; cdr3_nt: TGTGCCACCAGCAGAGATACGACTAGCGGGATACCCACAGATACGCAGTATTTT; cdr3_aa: CATSRDTTSGIPTDTQYF
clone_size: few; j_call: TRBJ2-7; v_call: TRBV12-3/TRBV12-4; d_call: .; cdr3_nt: TGTGCCAGCAGTTTGCCCGGGCCAGCGGAGAAGTACTTC; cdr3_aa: CASSLPGPAEKYF
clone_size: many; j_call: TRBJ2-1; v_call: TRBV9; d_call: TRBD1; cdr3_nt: TGTGCCAGCAGTGGGACAGGGGGGAATGAGCAGTTCTTC; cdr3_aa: CASSGTGGNEQFF
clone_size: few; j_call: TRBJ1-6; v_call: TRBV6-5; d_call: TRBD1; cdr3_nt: TGTGCCAGCAGTTACGAGGGGGCGAGGCTTAATTCACCCCTCCACTTT; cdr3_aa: CASSYEGARLNSPLHF
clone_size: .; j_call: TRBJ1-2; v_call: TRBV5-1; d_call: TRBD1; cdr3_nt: TGCGCCAGCAGCTCCACGACAGGGCTTGGCTACACCTTC; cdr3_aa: CASSSTTGLGYTF
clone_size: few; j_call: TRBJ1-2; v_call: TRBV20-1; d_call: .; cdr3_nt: TGCAGTGCTAGAGATAGTTGGGGGGCGGCTAACTATGGCTACACCTTC; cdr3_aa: CSARDSWGAANYGYTF
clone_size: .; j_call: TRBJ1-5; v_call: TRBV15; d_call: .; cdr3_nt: TGTGCCACCTCAGGCATACGCAATCAGCCCCAGCATTTT; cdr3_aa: CATSGIRNQPQHF
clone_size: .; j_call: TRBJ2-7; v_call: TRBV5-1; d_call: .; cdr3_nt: TGCGCCAGCGGCCCCGGGCAGGGCGCGTACGAGCAGTACTTC; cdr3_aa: CASGPGQGAYEQYF
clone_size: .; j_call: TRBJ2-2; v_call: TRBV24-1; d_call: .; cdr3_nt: TGTGCCAGTCGCGGCGCCGGGGAGCTGTTTTTT; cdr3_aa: CASRGAGELFF
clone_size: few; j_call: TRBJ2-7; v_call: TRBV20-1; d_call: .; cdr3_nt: TGCAGTGCTAGAGATCCGCCGGGGGAAAGGGCTTACGAGCAGTACTTC; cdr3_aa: CSARDPPGERAYEQYF
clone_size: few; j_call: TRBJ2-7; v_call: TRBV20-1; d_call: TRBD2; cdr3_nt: TGCAGTGCTAGAGAGCTAGCGGGGAGCTCCTACGAGCAGTACTTC; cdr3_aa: CSARELAGSSYEQYF
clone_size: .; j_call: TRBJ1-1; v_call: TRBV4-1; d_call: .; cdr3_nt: TGCGCCAGCAGCCAAGGAATGGTAAGGTCCAGGGCCCCTGAAGCTTTCTTT; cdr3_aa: CASSQGMVRSRAPEAFF
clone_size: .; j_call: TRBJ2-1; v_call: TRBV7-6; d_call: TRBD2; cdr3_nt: TGTGCCAGCAGCTTAGGGGTCGGGACTAGGGGCTCCTACAATGAGCAGTTCTTC; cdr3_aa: CASSLGVGTRGSYNEQFF
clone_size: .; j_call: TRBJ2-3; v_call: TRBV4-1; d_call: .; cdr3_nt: TGCGCCAGCAGCCAAGTCCTGGGGGTCACAGATACGCAGTATTTT; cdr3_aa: CASSQVLGVTDTQYF
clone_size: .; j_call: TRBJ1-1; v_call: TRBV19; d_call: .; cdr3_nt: TGTGCCAGTAGTATTACAGTTCTGAGGACTGAAGCTTTCTTT; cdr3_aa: CASSITVLRTEAFF
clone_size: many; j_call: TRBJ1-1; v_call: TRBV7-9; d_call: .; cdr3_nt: TGTGCCAGCAGCTTAGGTGGCGGGGGCACTGAAGCTTTCTTT; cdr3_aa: CASSLGGGGTEAFF
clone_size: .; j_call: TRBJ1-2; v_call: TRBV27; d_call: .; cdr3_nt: TGTGCCAGCGGGGATTACTATGGCTACACCTTC; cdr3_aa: CASGDYYGYTF
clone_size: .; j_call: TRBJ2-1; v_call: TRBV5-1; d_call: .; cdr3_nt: TGCGCCAGCAGCTTGGGAGGGGGGACTGCCTACAATGAGCAGTTCTTC; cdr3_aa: CASSLGGGTAYNEQFF
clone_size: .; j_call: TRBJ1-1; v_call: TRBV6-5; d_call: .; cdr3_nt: TGTGCCAGCCACACGGGGGGGAACACTGAAGCTTTCTTT; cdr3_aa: CASHTGGNTEAFF
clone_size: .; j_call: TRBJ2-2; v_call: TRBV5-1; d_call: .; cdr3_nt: TGCGCCAGCAGCTTCCGGAGACTATCCGGGGAGCTGTTTTTT; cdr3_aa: CASSFRRLSGELFF
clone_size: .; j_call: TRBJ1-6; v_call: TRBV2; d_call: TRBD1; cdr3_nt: TGTGCCAGCAGGCCGACAGGGAGCTCCTATAATTCACCCCTCCACTTT; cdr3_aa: CASRPTGSSYNSPLHF
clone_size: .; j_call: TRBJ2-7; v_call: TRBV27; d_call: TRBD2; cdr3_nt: TGTGCCAGCAGTACTAATAGCGGGAGTCTGTACGAGCAGTACTTC; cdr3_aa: CASSTNSGSLYEQYF
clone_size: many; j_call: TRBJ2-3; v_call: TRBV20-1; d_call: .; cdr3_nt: TGCAGTGCTAGTCCCCGCTCTGGGCAGGGTTGGGATACGCAGTATTTT; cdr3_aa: CSASPRSGQGWDTQYF
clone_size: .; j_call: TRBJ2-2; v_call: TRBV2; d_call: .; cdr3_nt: TGTGCCAGCAGTGCCGGCGGGGGCCTCTCACTCACCGGGGAGCTGTTTTTT; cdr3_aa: CASSAGGGLSLTGELFF
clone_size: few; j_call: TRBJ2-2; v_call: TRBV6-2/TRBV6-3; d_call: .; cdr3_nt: TGTGCCACCCTGTGGTTACAGGGGAACACCGGGGAGCTGTTTTTT; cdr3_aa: CATLWLQGNTGELFF
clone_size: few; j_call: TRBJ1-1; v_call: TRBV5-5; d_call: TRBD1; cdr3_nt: TGTGCCAGCAGAGTCAACAGGGGCCGGGAGAACACTGAAGCTTTCTTT; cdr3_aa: CASRVNRGRENTEAFF
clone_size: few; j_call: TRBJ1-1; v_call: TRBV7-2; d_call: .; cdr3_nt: TGTGCCAGCAGCCGGACTGGGCCCACTGAAGCTTTCTTT; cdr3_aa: CASSRTGPTEAFF
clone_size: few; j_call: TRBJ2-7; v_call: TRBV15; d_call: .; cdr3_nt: TGTGCCACCAGTCCGGGGGGCGTCTCCGAGCAGTACTTC; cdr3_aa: CATSPGGVSEQYF
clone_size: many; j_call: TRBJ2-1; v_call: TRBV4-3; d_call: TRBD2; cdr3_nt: TGCGCCAGCAGCCATATGGGGGAGCGGGAGGGCCGCGAGCAGTTCTTC; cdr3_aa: CASSHMGEREGREQFF
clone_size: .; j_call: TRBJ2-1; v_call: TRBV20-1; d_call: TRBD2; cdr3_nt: TGCAGTGCTAGAGCACTAGCGGGGGAACCCACTCACAATGAGCAGTTCTTC; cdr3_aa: CSARALAGEPTHNEQFF